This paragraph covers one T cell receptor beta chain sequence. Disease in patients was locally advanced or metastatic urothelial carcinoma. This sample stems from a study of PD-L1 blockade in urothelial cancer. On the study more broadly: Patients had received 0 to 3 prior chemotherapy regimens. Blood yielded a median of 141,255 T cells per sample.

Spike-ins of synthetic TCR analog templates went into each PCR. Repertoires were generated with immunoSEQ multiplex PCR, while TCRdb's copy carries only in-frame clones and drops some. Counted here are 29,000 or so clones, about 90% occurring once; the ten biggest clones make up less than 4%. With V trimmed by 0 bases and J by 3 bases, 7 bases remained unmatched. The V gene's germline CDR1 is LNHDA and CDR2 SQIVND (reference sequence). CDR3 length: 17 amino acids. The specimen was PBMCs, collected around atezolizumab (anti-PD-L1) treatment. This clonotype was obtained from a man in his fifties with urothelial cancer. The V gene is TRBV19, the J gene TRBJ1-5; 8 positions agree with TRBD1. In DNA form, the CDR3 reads TGTGCCAGTAGTATAGATCACCAGACAGGGGCCAATCAGCCCCAGCATTTT. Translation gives CASSIDHQTGANQPQHF. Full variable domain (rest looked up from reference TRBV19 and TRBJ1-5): DGGITQSPKYLFRKEGQNVTLSCEQNLNHDAMYWYRQDPGQGLRLIYYSQIVNDFQKGDIAEGYSVSREKKESFPLTVTSAQKNPTAFYLCASSIDHQTGANQPQHFGDGTRLSIL.